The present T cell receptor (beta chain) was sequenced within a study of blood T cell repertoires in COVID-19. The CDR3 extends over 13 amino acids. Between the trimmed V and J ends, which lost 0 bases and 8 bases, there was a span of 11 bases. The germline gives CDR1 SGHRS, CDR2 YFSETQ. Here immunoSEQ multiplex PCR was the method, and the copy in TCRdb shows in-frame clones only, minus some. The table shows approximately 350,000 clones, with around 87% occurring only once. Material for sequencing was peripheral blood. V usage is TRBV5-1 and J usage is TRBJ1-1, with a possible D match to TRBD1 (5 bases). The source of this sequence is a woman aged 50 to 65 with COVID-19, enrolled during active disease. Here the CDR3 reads CASSLDGGGEAFF. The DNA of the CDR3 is TGCGCCAGCAGCTTGGACGGGGGAGGCGAAGCTTTCTTT.